Described below is a single T cell receptor beta chain sequence and its context. Sequencing used immunoSEQ multiplex PCR; TCRdb keeps in-frame clones, though not all of them. The sample has fewer than 200,000 clones, roughly 76% seen once. These data come from a study of blood T cell repertoires in COVID-19. As for the study in general: T cells, B-cell-depleted T cells, or PBMCs provided the cDNA or gDNA that served as material.

V lost 4 bases, J lost 3 bases, and 5 bases stayed unmatched. From germline, CDR1 is LGHNA and CDR2 YNFKEQ. The CDR3 spans 16 residues. Sample: peripheral blood. The clonotype comes from a woman between 50 and 59 years old with active or convalescent COVID-19. The chain combines TRBV4-2 with TRBJ2-3; TRBD2 matches at 12 bases. For the CDR3, the DNA is TGTGCCAGCAGCCCGACTAGCGGGGGTAATACAGATACGCAGTATTTT. As protein: CASSPTSGGNTDTQYF.